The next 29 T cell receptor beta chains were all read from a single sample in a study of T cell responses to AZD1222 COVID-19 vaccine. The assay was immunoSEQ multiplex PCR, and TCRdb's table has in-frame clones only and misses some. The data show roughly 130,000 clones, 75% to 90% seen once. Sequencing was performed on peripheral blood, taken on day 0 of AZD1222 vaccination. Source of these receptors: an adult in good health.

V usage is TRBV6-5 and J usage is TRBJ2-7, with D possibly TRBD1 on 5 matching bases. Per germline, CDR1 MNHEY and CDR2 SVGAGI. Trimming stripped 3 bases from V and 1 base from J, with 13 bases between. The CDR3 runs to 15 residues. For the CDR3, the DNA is TGTGCCAGCAGTTATCAAGGGGCAAGGTCCTACGAGCAGTACTTC. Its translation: CASSYQGARSYEQYF.

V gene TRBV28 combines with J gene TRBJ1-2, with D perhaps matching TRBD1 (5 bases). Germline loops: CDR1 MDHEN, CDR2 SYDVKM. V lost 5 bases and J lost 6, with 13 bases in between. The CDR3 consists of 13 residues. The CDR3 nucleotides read TGTGCCAGCAGTCCCTTCAGGGAGGATGGCTACACCTTC. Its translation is CASSPFREDGYTF.

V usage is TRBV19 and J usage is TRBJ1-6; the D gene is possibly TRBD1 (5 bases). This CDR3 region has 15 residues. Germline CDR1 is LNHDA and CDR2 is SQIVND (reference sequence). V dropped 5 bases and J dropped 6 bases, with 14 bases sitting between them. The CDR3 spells CASSGRGEGNSPLHF. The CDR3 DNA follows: TGTGCCAGTAGTGGTAGGGGAGAAGGTAATTCACCCCTCCACTTT.

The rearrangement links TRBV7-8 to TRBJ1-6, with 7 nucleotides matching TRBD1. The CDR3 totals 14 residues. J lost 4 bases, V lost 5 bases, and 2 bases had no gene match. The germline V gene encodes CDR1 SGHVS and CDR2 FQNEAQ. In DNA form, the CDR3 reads TGTGCCAGCAGCCCGGGACAGTATAATTCACCCCTCCACTTT. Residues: CASSPGQYNSPLHF.

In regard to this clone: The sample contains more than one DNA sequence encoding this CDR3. The chain's CDR3 is CASSLAGGQPQHF. DNA for the CDR3: TGTGCCAGCAGTTTAGCAGGAGGGCAGCCCCAGCATTTT. V gene TRBV12-3 or TRBV12-4 combines with J gene TRBJ1-5, with D hard to call. CDR3 length equals 13 residues. Deletions cut 0 bases from V and 7 bases from J, with 7 bases between.

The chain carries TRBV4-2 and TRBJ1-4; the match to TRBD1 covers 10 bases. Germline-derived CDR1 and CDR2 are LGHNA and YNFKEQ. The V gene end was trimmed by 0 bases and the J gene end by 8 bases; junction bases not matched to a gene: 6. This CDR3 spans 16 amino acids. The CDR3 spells CASSQDSGTGVEKLFF. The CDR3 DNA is TGTGCCAGCAGCCAAGATTCCGGGACAGGGGTCGAAAAACTGTTTTTT.

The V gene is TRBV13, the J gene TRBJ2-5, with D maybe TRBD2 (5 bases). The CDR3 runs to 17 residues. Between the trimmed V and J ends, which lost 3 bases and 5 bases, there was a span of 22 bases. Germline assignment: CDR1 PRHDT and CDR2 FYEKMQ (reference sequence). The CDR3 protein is CASSLVGPGILVETQYF. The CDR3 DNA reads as TGTGCCAGCAGCTTGGTTGGTCCAGGAATACTAGTGGAGACCCAGTACTTC.

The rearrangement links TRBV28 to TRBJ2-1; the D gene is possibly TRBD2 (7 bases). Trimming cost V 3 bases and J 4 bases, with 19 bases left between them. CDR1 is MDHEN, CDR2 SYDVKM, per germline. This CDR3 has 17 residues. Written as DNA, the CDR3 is TGTGCCAGCAGTTTGGGTCAAGGGGGGGGTTTTTACAATGAGCAGTTCTTC. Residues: CASSLGQGGGFYNEQFF.

The CDR3 reads CASSLGLYNEQFF. CDR3 DNA sequence: TGTGCCAGCAGTCTGGGCCTTTACAATGAGCAGTTCTTC. The chain combines TRBV12-3 or TRBV12-4 with TRBJ2-1; unclear D gene. CDR3 length equals 13 residues. V lost 5 bases to trimming and J lost 4 bases, with 9 bases between them.

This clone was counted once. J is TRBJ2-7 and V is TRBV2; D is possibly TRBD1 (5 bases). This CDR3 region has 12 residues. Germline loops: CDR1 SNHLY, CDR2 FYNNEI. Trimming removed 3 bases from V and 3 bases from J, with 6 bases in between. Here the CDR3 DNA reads TGTGCCAGCAGTGAGCAGGGCTACGAGCAGTACTTC. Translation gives CASSEQGYEQYF.

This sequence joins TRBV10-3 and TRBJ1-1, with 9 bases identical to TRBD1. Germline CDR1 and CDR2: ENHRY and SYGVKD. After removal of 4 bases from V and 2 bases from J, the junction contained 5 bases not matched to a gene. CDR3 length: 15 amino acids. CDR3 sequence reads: CAISGTGGVNTEAFF. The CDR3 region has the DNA TGTGCCATCAGTGGAACAGGGGGCGTTAACACTGAAGCTTTCTTT.

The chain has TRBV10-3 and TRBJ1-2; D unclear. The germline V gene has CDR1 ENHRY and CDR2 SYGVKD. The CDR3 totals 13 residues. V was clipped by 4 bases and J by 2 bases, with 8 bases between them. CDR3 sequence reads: CAISAPANYGYTF. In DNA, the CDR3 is TGTGCCATCAGTGCCCCCGCCAACTATGGCTACACCTTC.

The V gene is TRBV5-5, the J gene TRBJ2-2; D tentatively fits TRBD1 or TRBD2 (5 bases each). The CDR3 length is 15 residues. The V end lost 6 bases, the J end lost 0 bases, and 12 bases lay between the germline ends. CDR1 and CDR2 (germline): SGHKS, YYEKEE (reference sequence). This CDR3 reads CASTLWGSNTGELFF. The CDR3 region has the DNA TGTGCCAGCACCCTGTGGGGGTCGAACACCGGGGAGCTGTTTTTT.

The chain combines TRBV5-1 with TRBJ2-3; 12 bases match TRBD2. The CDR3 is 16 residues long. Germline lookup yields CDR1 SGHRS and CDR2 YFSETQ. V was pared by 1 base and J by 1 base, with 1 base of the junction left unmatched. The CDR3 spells CASSLTSGGRTDTQYF. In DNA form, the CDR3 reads TGCGCCAGCAGCTTGACTAGCGGGGGGCGCACAGATACGCAGTATTTT. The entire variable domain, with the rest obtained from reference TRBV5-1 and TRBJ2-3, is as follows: KAGVTQTPRYLIKTRGQQVTLSCSPISGHRSVSWYQQTPGQGLQFLFEYFSETQRNKGNFPGRFSGRQFSNSRSEMNVSTLELGDSALYLCASSLTSGGRTDTQYFGPGTRLTVL.

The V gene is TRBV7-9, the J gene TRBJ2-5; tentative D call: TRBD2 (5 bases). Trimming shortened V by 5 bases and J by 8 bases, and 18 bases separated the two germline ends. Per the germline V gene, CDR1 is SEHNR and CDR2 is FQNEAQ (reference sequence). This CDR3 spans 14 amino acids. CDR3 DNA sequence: TGTGCCAGCAGCCCCCACACGGAGGAAAGAACCCAGTACTTC. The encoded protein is CASSPHTEERTQYF.

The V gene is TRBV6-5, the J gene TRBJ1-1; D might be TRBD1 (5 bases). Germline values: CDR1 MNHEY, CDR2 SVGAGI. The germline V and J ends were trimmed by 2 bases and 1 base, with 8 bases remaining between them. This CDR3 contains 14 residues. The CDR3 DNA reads TGTGCCAGCAGTTACCCCGGACAGAACACTGAAGCTTTCTTT. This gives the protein CASSYPGQNTEAFF.

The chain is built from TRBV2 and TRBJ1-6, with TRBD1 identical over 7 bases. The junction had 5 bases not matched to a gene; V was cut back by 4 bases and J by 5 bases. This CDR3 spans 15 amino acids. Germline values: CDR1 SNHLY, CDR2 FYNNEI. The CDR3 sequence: CASSGIDRDNSPLHF. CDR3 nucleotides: TGTGCCAGCAGTGGAATTGACAGGGATAATTCACCCCTCCACTTT.

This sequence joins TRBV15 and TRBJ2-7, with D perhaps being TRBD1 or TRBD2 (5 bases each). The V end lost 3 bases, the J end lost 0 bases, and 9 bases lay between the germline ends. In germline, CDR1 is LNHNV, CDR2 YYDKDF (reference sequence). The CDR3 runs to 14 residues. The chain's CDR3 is CATSRGTSSYEQYF. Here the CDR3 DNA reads TGTGCCACCAGCAGGGGGACGAGCTCCTACGAGCAGTACTTC.

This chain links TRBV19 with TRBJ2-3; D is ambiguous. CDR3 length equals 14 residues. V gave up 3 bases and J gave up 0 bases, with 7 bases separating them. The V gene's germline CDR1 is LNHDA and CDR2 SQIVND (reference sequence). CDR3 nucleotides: TGTGCCAGTAGTATTGCGGCTAGCACAGATACGCAGTATTTT. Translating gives CASSIAASTDTQYF.

The CDR3 DNA sequence: TGTGCCAGCAGCCAAAATTACAGGGGAAGCTATGGCTACACCTTC. Its protein product is CASSQNYRGSYGYTF. J is TRBJ1-2 and V is TRBV5-4; 7 positions match TRBD1. The V segment lost 4 bases and the J segment 4 bases; nucleotides outside the gene matches: 10. Germline assignment: CDR1 SGHNT and CDR2 YYREEE (reference sequence). The CDR3 spans 15 residues.

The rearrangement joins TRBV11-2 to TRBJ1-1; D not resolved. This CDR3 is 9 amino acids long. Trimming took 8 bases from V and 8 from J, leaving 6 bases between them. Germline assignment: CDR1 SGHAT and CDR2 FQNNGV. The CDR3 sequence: CASGKEAFF. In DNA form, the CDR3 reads TGTGCCAGCGGAAAGGAAGCTTTCTTT.

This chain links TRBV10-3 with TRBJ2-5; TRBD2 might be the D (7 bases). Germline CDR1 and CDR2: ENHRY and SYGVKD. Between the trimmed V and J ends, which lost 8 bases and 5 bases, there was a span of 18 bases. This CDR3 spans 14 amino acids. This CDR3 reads CAIGRGEGTETQYF. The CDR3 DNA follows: TGTGCCATCGGAAGGGGGGAGGGAACGGAGACCCAGTACTTC.

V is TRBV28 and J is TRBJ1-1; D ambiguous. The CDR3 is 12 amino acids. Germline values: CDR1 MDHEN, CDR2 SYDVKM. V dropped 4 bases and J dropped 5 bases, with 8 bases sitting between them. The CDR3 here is CASSSLKTEAFF. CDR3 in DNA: TGTGCCAGCAGTTCCCTAAAGACTGAAGCTTTCTTT.

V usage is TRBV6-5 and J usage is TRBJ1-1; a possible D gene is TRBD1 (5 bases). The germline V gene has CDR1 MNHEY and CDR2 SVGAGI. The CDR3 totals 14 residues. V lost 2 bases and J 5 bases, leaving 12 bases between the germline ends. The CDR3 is CASSYTSRGTEAFF. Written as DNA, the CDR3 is TGTGCCAGCAGTTACACGAGCCGGGGGACTGAAGCTTTCTTT.

The CDR3 loop is CAVHRDDSSTDTQYF. The CDR3 bases are TGTGCCGTACACAGGGACGACTCTAGCACAGATACGCAGTATTTT. V gene TRBV2 combines with J gene TRBJ2-3; possible D gene TRBD1, 6 bases. Germline V gene data show CDR1 as SNHLY and CDR2 as FYNNEI. The V and J ends lost 11 bases and 0 bases respectively, with 18 bases between them. The CDR3 extends over 15 amino acids.

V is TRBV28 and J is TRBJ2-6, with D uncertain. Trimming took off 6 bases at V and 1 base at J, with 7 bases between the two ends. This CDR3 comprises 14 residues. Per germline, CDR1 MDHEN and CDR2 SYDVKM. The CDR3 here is CASRTASGANVLTF. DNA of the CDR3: TGTGCCAGCAGAACGGCATCTGGGGCCAACGTCCTGACTTTC.

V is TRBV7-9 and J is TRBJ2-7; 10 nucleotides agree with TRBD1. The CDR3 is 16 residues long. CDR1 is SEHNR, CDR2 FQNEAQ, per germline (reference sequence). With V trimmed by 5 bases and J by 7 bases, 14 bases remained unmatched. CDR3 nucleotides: TGTGCCAGCAGCCGAATCTTGGGGACAGGGGCGCGAGAGCAGTACTTC. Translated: CASSRILGTGAREQYF.

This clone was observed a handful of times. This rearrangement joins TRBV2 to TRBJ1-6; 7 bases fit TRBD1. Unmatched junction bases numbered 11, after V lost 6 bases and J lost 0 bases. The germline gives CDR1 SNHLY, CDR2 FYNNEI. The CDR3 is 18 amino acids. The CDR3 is CASRRLQGTTSYNSPLHF. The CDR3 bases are TGTGCCAGCAGGCGCCTACAGGGGACTACCTCCTATAATTCACCCCTCCACTTT.

CDR3 loop: CASSQARQGRFVYGYTF. The CDR3 DNA is TGCGCCAGCAGCCAAGCGAGACAGGGGCGATTCGTCTATGGCTACACCTTC. This chain joins TRBV4-3 and TRBJ1-2; 8 nucleotides match TRBD1. The CDR3 consists of 17 residues. Unmatched junction bases numbered 11, after V lost 1 base and J lost 4 bases. Germline CDR1 and CDR2: LGHNA and YSLEER.